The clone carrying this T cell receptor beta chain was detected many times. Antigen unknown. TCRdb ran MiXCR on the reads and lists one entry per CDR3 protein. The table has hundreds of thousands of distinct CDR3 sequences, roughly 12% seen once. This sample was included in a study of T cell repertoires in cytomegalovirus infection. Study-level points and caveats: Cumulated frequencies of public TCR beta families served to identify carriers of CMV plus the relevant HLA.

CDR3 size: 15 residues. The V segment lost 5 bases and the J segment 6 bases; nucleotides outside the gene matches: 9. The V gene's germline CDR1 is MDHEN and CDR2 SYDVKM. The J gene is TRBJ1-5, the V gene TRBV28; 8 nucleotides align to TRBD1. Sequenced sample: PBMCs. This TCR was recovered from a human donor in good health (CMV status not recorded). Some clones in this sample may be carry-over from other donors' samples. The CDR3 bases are TGTGCCAGCAGTCGGACAGGGACTGTAACTCAGCCCCAGCATTTT. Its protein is CASSRTGTVTQPQHF.